This paragraph reports one TCR beta chain. Additional DNA sequences in this sample encode the identical CDR3. An even split of each subset's genomic DNA across several immunoSEQ plates was performed. Generated by immunoSEQ multiplex PCR, the TCRdb table keeps only in-frame clones and is missing some. This table holds around 2.3 million clones, approximately 94% found once. These data come from a study of shared clonotypes between healthy human individuals. The sequence came from a young man in good health. Material for sequencing was naive CD4+ T cells sorted from blood. Regarding subset: CD45RA+ positively selected.

CDR3 amino acids: CASSVGGLSYNEQFF. CDR3 bases: TGTGCCAGCAGCGTAGGTGGACTCTCCTACAATGAGCAGTTCTTC. This rearrangement joins TRBV9 to TRBJ2-1; tentatively, D is TRBD2 (5 bases). CDR1 is SGDLS and CDR2 is YYNGEE in the germline V gene. V was clipped by 0 bases and J by 0 bases, with 7 bases between them. The CDR3 is made up of 15 amino acids.